A single sample is the source of the 10 T cell receptor beta chains below, sequenced in a study of blood T cell repertoires in COVID-19. Assay used: immunoSEQ multiplex PCR; TCRdb lists only in-frame clones, some missing. The table lists 130,000 or so clones, less than 90% of them singletons. The sample consisted of PBMCs or T cells enriched from blood (not recorded which). The origin of the receptors is a young man who had recovered from COVID-19.

The gene calls are TRBV18 and TRBJ2-2, with D unresolved. The CDR3 is made up of 14 amino acids. Trimming pared 4 bases from V and 2 bases from J, leaving 8 bases between. CDR1 and CDR2 (germline): KGHSH, LQKENI. CDR3 DNA: TGTGCCAGCTCACTACCTCAAAACACCGGGGAGCTGTTTTTT. The encoded protein is CASSLPQNTGELFF.

This clone was seen repeatedly, ten times or more. CDR3 sequence: CASTPTSGSSTDTQYF. CDR3 DNA: TGTGCCAGCACCCCGACTAGCGGGAGTAGCACAGATACGCAGTATTTT. The rearrangement links TRBV7-9 to TRBJ2-3; TRBD2 matches 12 bases. Germline CDR1 is SEHNR and CDR2 is FQNEAQ (reference sequence). The junction had 5 bases not matched to a gene; V was cut back by 7 bases and J by 0 bases. The CDR3 contains 16 residues.

This chain joins TRBV6-5 and TRBJ1-1, with 9 positions matching TRBD1. The germline gives CDR1 MNHEY, CDR2 SVGAGI. The CDR3 runs 15 residues. J lost 5 bases, V lost 0 bases, and 4 bases had no gene match. The CDR3 nucleotides read TGTGCCAGCAGTTACTCCGGACAGGGGCGTACTGAAGCTTTCTTT. Protein sequence: CASSYSGQGRTEAFF.

The V call is TRBV5-1, the J call TRBJ2-1, with 11 bases that match TRBD1. CDR1 is SGHRS and CDR2 is YFSETQ in the germline V gene. The CDR3 is made up of 15 amino acids. V trimming: 4 bases; J trimming: 6 bases; junction bases outside the gene matches: 6. This chain's CDR3 is CASSDPGTGGNEQFF. The CDR3 DNA is TGCGCCAGCAGCGATCCCGGGACAGGGGGCAATGAGCAGTTCTTC.

The J gene is TRBJ2-1, the V gene TRBV15; perhaps TRBD2 as D (6 bases). This CDR3 is built from 15 residues. Germline V gene sequence: CDR1 LNHNV, CDR2 YYDKDF (reference sequence). The V and J ends lost 3 bases and 6 bases respectively, with 15 bases between them. The DNA of the CDR3 is TGTGCCACCAGCAGTGATGCGGGGCCTACCAATGAGCAGTTCTTC. This sequence encodes CATSSDAGPTNEQFF. The whole variable domain, remainder taken from reference TRBV15 and TRBJ2-1, is DAMVIQNPRYQVTQFGKPVTLSCSQTLNHNVMYWYQQKSSQAPKLLFHYYDKDFNNEADTPDNFQSRRPNTSFCFLDIRSPGLGDTAMYLCATSSDAGPTNEQFFGPGTRLTVL.

A note on this clone: At one end the junction does not follow the germline gene, possibly because of a read error. The chain couples TRBV5-6 to TRBJ1-1, with 7 bases that match TRBD1. The CDR3 is 14 amino acids. Germline-derived CDR1 and CDR2 are SGHDT and YYEEEE. The CDR3 is CASRLGQMNTEAFF. The CDR3 coding sequence is TGTGCCAGCAGATTGGGACAGATGAACACTGAAGCTTTCTTT.

This clone was detected only once. V is TRBV6-4 and J is TRBJ1-4; unclear D gene. CDR1 MRHNA and CDR2 SNTAGT come from the germline V gene. The CDR3 runs to 9 residues. V lost 7 bases, J lost 10 bases, and 4 bases lay in between. The CDR3 reads CASTRKLFF. The DNA for the CDR3 is TGTGCCAGCACCCGAAAACTGTTTTTT.

The genes are TRBV6-5 and TRBJ2-3; 10 bases are shared with TRBD1. V shed 7 bases and J 1 base; nucleotides not matched to a gene: 5. CDR1 and CDR2 from the germline V gene are MNHEY and SVGAGI. This CDR3 is 15 amino acids long. This chain's CDR3 is CASTTGGFGTDTQYF. Here the CDR3 DNA reads TGTGCCAGCACGACAGGGGGCTTTGGCACAGATACGCAGTATTTT.

The genes are TRBV4-1 and TRBJ2-1; TRBD2 agrees at 7 bases. Trimming at V came to 4 bases and at J to 8 bases, leaving 8 bases not matched to a gene. CDR3 length: 14 residues. Germline assignment: CDR1 MGHRA and CDR2 YSYEKL. The CDR3 nucleotides are TGCGCCAGCAGCCCCCCGGCAGGGAGGGATGAGCAGTTCTTC. Amino acid sequence: CASSPPAGRDEQFF.

V and J are TRBV5-1 and TRBJ2-5; tentatively, D is TRBD1 (7 bases). Germline values: CDR1 SGHRS, CDR2 YFSETQ. Trimming removed 5 bases at V and 0 bases at J, with 14 bases between. The CDR3 is made up of 15 amino acids. CDR3 protein: CASRVAGGYQETQYF. The CDR3, as DNA: TGCGCCAGCAGAGTGGCAGGGGGGTACCAAGAGACCCAGTACTTC.